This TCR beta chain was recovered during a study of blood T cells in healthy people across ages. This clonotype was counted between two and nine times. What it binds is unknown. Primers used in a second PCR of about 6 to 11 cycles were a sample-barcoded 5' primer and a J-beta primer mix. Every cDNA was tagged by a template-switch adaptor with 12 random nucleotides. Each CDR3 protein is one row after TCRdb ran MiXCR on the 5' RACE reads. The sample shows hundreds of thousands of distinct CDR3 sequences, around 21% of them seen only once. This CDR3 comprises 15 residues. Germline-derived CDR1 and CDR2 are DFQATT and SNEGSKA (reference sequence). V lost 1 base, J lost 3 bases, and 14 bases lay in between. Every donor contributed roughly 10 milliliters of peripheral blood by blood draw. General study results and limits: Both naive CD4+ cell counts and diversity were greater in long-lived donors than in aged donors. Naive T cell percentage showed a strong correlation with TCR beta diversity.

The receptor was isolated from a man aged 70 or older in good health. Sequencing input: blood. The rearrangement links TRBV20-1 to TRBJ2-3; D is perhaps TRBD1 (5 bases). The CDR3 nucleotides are TGCAGTGCTAGAGGGGGCCCGCAGAATACAGATACGCAGTATTTT. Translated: CSARGGPQNTDTQYF.